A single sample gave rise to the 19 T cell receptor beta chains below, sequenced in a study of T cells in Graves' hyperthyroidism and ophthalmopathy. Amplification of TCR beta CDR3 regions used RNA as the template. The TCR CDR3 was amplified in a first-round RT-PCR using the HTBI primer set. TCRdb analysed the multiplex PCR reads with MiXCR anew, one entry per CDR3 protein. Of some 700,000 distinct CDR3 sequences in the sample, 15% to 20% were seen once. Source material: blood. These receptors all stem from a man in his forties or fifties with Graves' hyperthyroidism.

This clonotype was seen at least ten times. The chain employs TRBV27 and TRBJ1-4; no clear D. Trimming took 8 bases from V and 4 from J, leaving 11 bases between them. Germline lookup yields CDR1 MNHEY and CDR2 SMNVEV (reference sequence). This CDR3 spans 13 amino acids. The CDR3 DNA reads TGTGCCAGCTCCGGACGGCTTAATGAAAAACTGTTTTTT. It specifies CASSGRLNEKLFF.

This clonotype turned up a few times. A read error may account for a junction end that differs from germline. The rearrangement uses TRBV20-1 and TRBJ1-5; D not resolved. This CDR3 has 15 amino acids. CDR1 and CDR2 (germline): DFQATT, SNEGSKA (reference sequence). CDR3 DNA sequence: TGTAGTGCTAGAGATCAAGGGAGGGCTGGTCAGCCCCAGCATTTT. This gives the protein CSARDQGRAGQPQHF.

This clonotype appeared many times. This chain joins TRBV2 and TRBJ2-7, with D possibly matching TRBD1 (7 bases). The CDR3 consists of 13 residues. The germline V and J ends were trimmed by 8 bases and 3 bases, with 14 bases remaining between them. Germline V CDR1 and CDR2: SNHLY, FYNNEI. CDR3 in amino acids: CASSGRGVYEQYF. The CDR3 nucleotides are TGTGCCAGCTCTGGCAGGGGGGTCTACGAGCAGTACTTC.

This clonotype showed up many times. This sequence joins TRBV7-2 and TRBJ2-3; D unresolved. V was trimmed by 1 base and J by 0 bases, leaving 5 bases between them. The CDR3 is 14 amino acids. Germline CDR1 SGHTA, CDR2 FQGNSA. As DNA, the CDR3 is TGTGCCAGCAGCTTAGTGACTAGCACAGATACGCAGTATTTT. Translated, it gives CASSLVTSTDTQYF.

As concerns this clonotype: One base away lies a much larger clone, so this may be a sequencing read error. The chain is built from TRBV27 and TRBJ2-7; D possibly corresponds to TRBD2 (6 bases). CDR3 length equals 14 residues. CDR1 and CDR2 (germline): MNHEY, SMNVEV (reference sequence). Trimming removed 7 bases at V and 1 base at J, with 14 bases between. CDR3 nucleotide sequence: TGTGCCAGCAAACGGGCTAGCGCGTCCTACGAGCAGTACTTC. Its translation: CASKRASASYEQYF.

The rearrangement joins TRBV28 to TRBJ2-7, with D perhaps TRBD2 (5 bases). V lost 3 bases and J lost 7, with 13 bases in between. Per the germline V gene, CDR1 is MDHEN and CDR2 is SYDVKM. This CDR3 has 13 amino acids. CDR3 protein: CASSLYQAVEQYF. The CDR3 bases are TGTGCCAGCAGTTTGTACCAAGCGGTAGAGCAGTACTTC.

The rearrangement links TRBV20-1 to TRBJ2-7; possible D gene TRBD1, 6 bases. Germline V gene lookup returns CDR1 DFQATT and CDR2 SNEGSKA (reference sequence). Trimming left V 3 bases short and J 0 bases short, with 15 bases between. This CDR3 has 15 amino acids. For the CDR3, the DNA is TGCAGTGCTAGCGAGGGACACAAAAGCTCCTACGAGCAGTACTTC. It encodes CSASEGHKSSYEQYF.

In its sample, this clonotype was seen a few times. Here the CDR3 reads CASSVEGRPSSYNEQFF. The CDR3, as DNA: TGTGCCAGCAGCGTAGAAGGTAGGCCTAGCTCCTACAATGAGCAGTTCTTC. J is TRBJ2-1 and V is TRBV9; D gene unclear. The V end lost 0 bases, the J end lost 0 bases, and 13 bases lay between the germline ends. The CDR3 extends over 17 amino acids. Looked up from germline, CDR1 is SGDLS and CDR2 is YYNGEE. Full variable domain (outside the CDR3, taken from reference TRBV9 and TRBJ2-1): DSGVTQTPKHLITATGQRVTLRCSPRSGDLSVYWYQQSLDQGLQFLIQYYNGEERAKGNILERFSAQQFPDLHSELNLSSLELGDSALYFCASSVEGRPSSYNEQFFGPGTRLTVL.

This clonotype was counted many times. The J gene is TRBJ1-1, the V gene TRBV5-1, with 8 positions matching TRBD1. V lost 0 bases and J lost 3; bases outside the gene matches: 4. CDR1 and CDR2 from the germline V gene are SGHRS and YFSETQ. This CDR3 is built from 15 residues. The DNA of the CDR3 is TGCGCCAGCAGCTTGGGGGACAGGTTTCACACTGAAGCTTTCTTT. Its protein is CASSLGDRFHTEAFF.

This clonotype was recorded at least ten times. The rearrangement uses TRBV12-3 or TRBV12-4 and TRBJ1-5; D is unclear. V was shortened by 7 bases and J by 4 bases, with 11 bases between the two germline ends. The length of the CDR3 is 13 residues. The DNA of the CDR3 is TGTGCCAGCAATTGGGATCGGAATCAGCCCCAGCATTTT. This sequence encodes CASNWDRNQPQHF.

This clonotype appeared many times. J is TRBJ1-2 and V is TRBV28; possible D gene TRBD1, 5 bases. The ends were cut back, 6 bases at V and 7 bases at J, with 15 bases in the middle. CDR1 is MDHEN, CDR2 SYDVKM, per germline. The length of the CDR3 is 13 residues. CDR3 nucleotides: TGTGCCAGCAGGCTAGGCGGGGGAAGTGGCTACACCTTC. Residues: CASRLGGGSGYTF.

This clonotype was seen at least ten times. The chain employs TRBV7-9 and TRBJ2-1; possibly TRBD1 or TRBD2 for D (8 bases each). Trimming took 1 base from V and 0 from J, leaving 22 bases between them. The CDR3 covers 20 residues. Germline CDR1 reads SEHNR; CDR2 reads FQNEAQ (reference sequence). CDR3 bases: TGTGCCAGCAGCTTAGTCGCAGGGGGCATGAGCGGGAGCTCCTACAATGAGCAGTTCTTC. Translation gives CASSLVAGGMSGSSYNEQFF. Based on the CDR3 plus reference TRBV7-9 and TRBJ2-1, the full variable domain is DTGVSQNPRHKITKRGQNVTFRCDPISEHNRLYWYRQTLGQGPEFLTYFQNEAQLEKSRLLSDRFSAERPKGSFSTLEIQRTEQGDSAMYLCASSLVAGGMSGSSYNEQFFGPGTRLTVL.

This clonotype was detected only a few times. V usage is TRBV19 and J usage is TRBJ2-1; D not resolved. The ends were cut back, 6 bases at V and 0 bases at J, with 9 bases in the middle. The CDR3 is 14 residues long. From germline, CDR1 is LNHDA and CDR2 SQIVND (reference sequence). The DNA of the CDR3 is TGTGCCAGTAGGAGCAAAAGCTCCTACAATGAGCAGTTCTTC. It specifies CASRSKSSYNEQFF.

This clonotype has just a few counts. DNA of the CDR3: TGTGCCAGCAGCCAAGGGGACGGTTTAAGGAATGAGCAGTTCTTC. Translating gives CASSQGDGLRNEQFF. V is TRBV3-1 and J is TRBJ2-1; TRBD1 or TRBD2 may be the D gene (5 bases each). The CDR3 is 15 residues long. Germline CDR1 and CDR2: LGHDT and YNNKEL (reference sequence). The V and J ends lost 1 base and 7 bases respectively, with 14 bases between them.

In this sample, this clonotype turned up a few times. The DNA for the CDR3 is TGCAGCGTTGAAGAAGGGACCAGTCACAATGAGCAGTTCTTC. It codes for CSVEEGTSHNEQFF. The chain carries TRBV29-1 and TRBJ2-1; D possibly uses TRBD1 or TRBD2 (5 bases each). This CDR3 has 14 amino acids. Germline V CDR1 and CDR2: SQVTM, ANQGSEA. V lost 0 bases and J lost 5, with 11 bases in between.

This CDR3 reads CASSAREGRSDEQFF. The CDR3 DNA reads as TGTGCCAGCAGTGCGCGGGAGGGCCGATCTGATGAGCAGTTCTTC. The chain carries TRBV2 and TRBJ2-1, with 9 positions matching TRBD2. After removal of 4 bases from V and 8 bases from J, the junction contained 9 bases not matched to a gene. Germline CDR1 reads SNHLY; CDR2 reads FYNNEI. The CDR3 is 15 amino acids. Filled out from reference TRBV2 and TRBJ2-1, the complete variable domain reads EPEVTQTPSHQVTQMGQEVILRCVPISNHLYFYWYRQILGQKVEFLVSFYNNEISEKSEIFDDQFSVERPDGSNFTLKIRSTKLEDSAMYFCASSAREGRSDEQFFGPGTRLTVL.

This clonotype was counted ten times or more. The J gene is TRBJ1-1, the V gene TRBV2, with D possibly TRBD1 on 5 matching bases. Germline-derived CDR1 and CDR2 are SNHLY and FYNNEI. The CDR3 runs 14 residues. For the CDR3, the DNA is TGTGCGAGCCTAATCGGGGGGTTTCCCACTGAAGCTTTCTTT. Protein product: CASLIGGFPTEAFF.

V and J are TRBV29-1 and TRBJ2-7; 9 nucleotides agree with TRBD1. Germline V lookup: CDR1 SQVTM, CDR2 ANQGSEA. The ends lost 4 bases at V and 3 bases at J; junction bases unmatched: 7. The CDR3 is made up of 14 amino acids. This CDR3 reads CSVVEGTGIYEQYF. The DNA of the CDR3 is TGCAGCGTTGTCGAGGGGACAGGGATCTACGAGCAGTACTTC.

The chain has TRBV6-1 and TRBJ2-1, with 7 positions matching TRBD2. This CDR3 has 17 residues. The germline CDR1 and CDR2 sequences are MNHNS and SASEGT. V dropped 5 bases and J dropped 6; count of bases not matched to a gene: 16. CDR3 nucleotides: TGTGCCAGCAGTCCGCAGGGAGCGGGGAACCGACGCAATGAGCAGTTCTTC. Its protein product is CASSPQGAGNRRNEQFF.